This TCR beta chain was sequenced for a study of blood T cell repertoires in COVID-19. Study at large: Researchers got acute and convalescent COVID-19 samples from the United States, Italy and Spain. T cells, B-cell-depleted T cells, or PBMCs supplied cDNA or gDNA.

As processed by the authors: Counts of nucleated cells, estimated from reference gene primer amplification, were obtained. Assay: immunoSEQ multiplex PCR; the TCRdb copy retains only in-frame clones and omits some. That table gives V, J and clone size, and the DNA gave D and trimming. The sample holds about 57,000 clones, about 80% seen once. CDR1 is MGHDK, CDR2 SYGVNS, per germline. The CDR3 contains 15 residues. J lost 1 base, V lost 3 bases, and 5 bases had no gene match. This chain uses TRBV25-1 with TRBJ1-1; 7 bases match TRBD1. Sequencing was performed on peripheral blood. The sequence came from a man in his fifties or sixties with acute or convalescent COVID-19. The chain's CDR3 is CASSETGRGNTEAFF. CDR3 coding DNA: TGTGCCAGCAGTGAGACAGGGCGGGGGAACACTGAAGCTTTCTTT.